Following are 31 T cell receptor beta chains from one sample sequenced in a study of blood T cells in healthy people across ages. The second PCR ran roughly 6 to 11 cycles with a sample-barcoded 5' primer and J-beta primers. MiXCR, applied by TCRdb to the 5' RACE reads, yields one record per CDR3 protein. This table holds about 830,000 distinct CDR3 sequences, roughly 60% found once. The source material was blood. All receptors come from a man aged 30-40 years in good health.

The V call is TRBV28, the J call TRBJ2-3; no firm D call. V was cut by 2 bases and J by 6 bases, with 9 bases left in between. Germline loops: CDR1 MDHEN, CDR2 SYDVKM. This CDR3 is built from 13 residues. The CDR3 loop reads CASSLVSMDTQYF. The CDR3 DNA sequence: TGTGCCAGCAGTTTAGTAAGCATGGATACGCAGTATTTT.

This rearrangement joins TRBV9 to TRBJ2-2; D might be TRBD2 (5 bases). This CDR3 has 14 amino acids. Between the trimmed V and J ends, which lost 4 bases and 7 bases, there was a span of 14 bases. The germline V gene encodes CDR1 SGDLS and CDR2 YYNGEE. CDR3 DNA: TGTGCCAGCAGCTCTTCACGGGATAGCGGGGAGCTGTTTTTT. This sequence encodes CASSSSRDSGELFF.

In this sample, this clonotype turned up once. The chain employs TRBV5-1 and TRBJ2-1; either TRBD1 or TRBD2 may fit D (6 bases each). V lost 4 bases and J 7 bases, leaving 15 bases between the germline ends. The CDR3 contains 14 residues. The germline V gene has CDR1 SGHRS and CDR2 YFSETQ. The CDR3: CASSPLGGRNEQFF. In DNA form, the CDR3 reads TGCGCCAGCAGCCCCTTGGGGGGCCGGAATGAGCAGTTCTTC.

This sequence joins TRBV5-1 and TRBJ2-1; either TRBD1 or TRBD2 may fit D (6 bases each). Deletions cut 0 bases from V and 4 bases from J, with 11 bases between. Per the germline V gene, CDR1 is SGHRS and CDR2 is YFSETQ. This CDR3 is built from 15 residues. The CDR3 sequence is CASSLEEGGYNEQFF. The CDR3 coding sequence is TGCGCCAGCAGCTTGGAAGAGGGGGGATACAATGAGCAGTTCTTC. The full variable domain, completed using reference TRBV5-1 and TRBJ2-1, is KAGVTQTPRYLIKTRGQQVTLSCSPISGHRSVSWYQQTPGQGLQFLFEYFSETQRNKGNFPGRFSGRQFSNSRSEMNVSTLELGDSALYLCASSLEEGGYNEQFFGPGTRLTVL.

The chain employs TRBV12-3 or TRBV12-4 and TRBJ1-2; possibly TRBD1 for D (6 bases). The CDR3 extends over 13 amino acids. V lost 3 bases to trimming and J lost 6 bases, with 11 bases between them. The DNA for the CDR3 is TGTGCCAGCAGTTTTCCAGGGGAAGATGGCTACACCTTC. This gives the protein CASSFPGEDGYTF.

The V call is TRBV6-5, the J call TRBJ2-7; D remains ambiguous. The germline CDR1 and CDR2 sequences are MNHEY and SVGAGI. The CDR3 has 15 amino acids. Trimming cost V 0 bases and J 3 bases, with 12 bases left between them. CDR3 coding DNA: TGTGCCAGCAGTTACTCGCAAGGGATAGGCTACGAGCAGTACTTC. It yields the protein CASSYSQGIGYEQYF.

With respect to this clonotype: A much larger clone differs from this one at a single base, so this may be a read error. This rearrangement joins TRBV29-1 to TRBJ2-2; possible D gene TRBD2, 6 bases. CDR1 is SQVTM and CDR2 is ANQGSEA in the germline V gene. V dropped 3 bases and J dropped 4 bases, with 9 bases sitting between them. This CDR3 contains 13 residues. The chain's CDR3 is CSVDRGTTGELFF. Written as DNA, the CDR3 is TGCAGCGTTGATCGGGGGACCACCGGGGAGCTGTTTTTT.

This chain connects TRBV2 to TRBJ2-2; D might be TRBD2 (6 bases). Looked up from germline, CDR1 is SNHLY and CDR2 is FYNNEI. This CDR3 comprises 14 residues. Trimming pared 6 bases from V and 5 bases from J, leaving 13 bases between. The CDR3 nucleotides read TGTGCCAGCAGGCTTCTAGGAGGGACCGGGGAGCTGTTTTTT. Translating it yields CASRLLGGTGELFF.

Concerning this clonotype: A much larger clone is a single base away; this may be a read error. The rearrangement joins TRBV5-1 to TRBJ1-6; D might be TRBD1 (6 bases). The CDR3 is 15 amino acids. CDR1 is SGHRS, CDR2 YFSETQ, per germline. The CDR3 DNA is TGCGCCAACAGCGTTCAGGGGATTGGGGATTCACCCCTCCACTTT. Its protein product is CANSVQGIGDSPLHF. Based on the CDR3 plus reference TRBV5-1 and TRBJ1-6, the full variable domain is KAGVTQTPRYLIKTRGQQVTLSCSPISGHRSVSWYQQTPGQGLQFLFEYFSETQRNKGNFPGRFSGRQFSNSRSEMNVSTLELGDSALYLCANSVQGIGDSPLHFGNGTRLTVT.

In this sample, this clonotype turned up many times. The rearrangement uses TRBV20-1 and TRBJ1-5; D is undetermined. V lost 3 bases and J 9 bases, leaving 12 bases between the germline ends. The length of the CDR3 is 12 residues. Germline loops: CDR1 DFQATT, CDR2 SNEGSKA (reference sequence). The CDR3 nucleotides are TGCAGTGCTAGTGTCGCCTTGGGGCCCCAGCATTTT. Translation gives CSASVALGPQHF.

The chain has TRBV12-3 or TRBV12-4 and TRBJ1-5; 12 nucleotides line up with TRBD1. The CDR3 has 14 residues. The ends lost 6 bases at V and 14 bases at J; junction bases unmatched: 11. The chain's CDR3 is CASSSGTGGFYEHF. CDR3 coding DNA: TGTGCCAGCAGCTCCGGGACAGGGGGCTTCTACGAGCATTTT.

This chain uses TRBV7-2 with TRBJ2-5; 8 bases fit TRBD1. The CDR3 loop spans 14 amino acids. Germline lookup yields CDR1 SGHTA and CDR2 FQGNSA. V was pared by 5 bases and J by 2 bases, with 4 bases of the junction left unmatched. The CDR3, as DNA: TGTGCCAGCAGCCGGGACAGGATACAAGAGACCCAGTACTTC. It specifies CASSRDRIQETQYF.

The V call is TRBV20-1, the J call TRBJ2-7, with 7 bases matching TRBD1. From germline, CDR1 is DFQATT and CDR2 SNEGSKA (reference sequence). The CDR3 length is 15 residues. V lost 6 bases, J lost 3 bases, and 14 bases stayed unmatched. In DNA, the CDR3 is TGCAGTGCCGATCGGCCCGGACAGGAGAGCTACGAGCAGTACTTC. Amino acid sequence: CSADRPGQESYEQYF.

The chain recombines TRBV29-1 with TRBJ2-3; D remains ambiguous. Trimming left V 5 bases short and J 0 bases short, with 6 bases between. This CDR3 is built from 12 residues. From germline, CDR1 is SQVTM and CDR2 ANQGSEA. CDR3 bases: TGCAGCGTTTTATCTAGCACAGATACGCAGTATTTT. Translating gives CSVLSSTDTQYF.

This clonotype was counted between two and nine times. The chain combines TRBV19 with TRBJ2-5, with D unclear. The CDR3 is made up of 13 amino acids. Germline V gene lookup returns CDR1 LNHDA and CDR2 SQIVND (reference sequence). Trimming shortened V by 1 base and J by 4 bases, and 7 bases separated the two germline ends. The CDR3 nucleotides read TGTGCCAGTAGTATAGGGACGCGAGAGACCCAGTACTTC. Protein product: CASSIGTRETQYF.

The chain joins TRBV27 to TRBJ2-7, with 7 bases lining up with TRBD1. V was clipped by 5 bases and J by 1 base; unmatched bases: 8. The germline V gene has CDR1 MNHEY and CDR2 SMNVEV (reference sequence). The length of the CDR3 is 15 residues. The DNA of the CDR3 is TGTGCCAGCAGTAGATCCCGGGACAGATCCTACGAGCAGTACTTC. Translation: CASSRSRDRSYEQYF.

J is TRBJ2-4 and V is TRBV29-1, with a weak D call TRBD1 (5 bases). The J call may not be correct, given that the DNA end is closer to TRBJ2-7. The germline CDR1 and CDR2 sequences are SQVTM and ANQGSEA. The CDR3 has 13 amino acids. The CDR3 protein is CSVGHRLTYEQYF. In nucleotides, the CDR3 is TGCAGCGTTGGCCACAGGTTAACCTACGAGCAGTACTTC.

The chain couples TRBV6-5 to TRBJ2-4, with TRBD2 matching 9 bases. The assigned J gene may be wrong: the sequence end matches TRBJ2-5 better. Germline CDR1 MNHEY, CDR2 SVGAGI. This CDR3 region has 15 residues. CDR3 sequence reads: CASRTHSGGTETQYF. The CDR3 bases are TGTGCCAGCAGAACCCACAGCGGGGGGACAGAGACCCAGTACTTC.

This chain joins TRBV7-2 and TRBJ1-2; TRBD1 agrees at 7 bases. Germline lookup yields CDR1 SGHTA and CDR2 FQGNSA. This CDR3 spans 15 amino acids. The J segment lost 4 bases and the V segment lost 4 bases, leaving 9 bases of the junction unmatched. The CDR3 protein is CASSSQGIQGYGYTF. The CDR3 DNA reads as TGTGCCAGCAGCTCACAGGGGATTCAGGGCTATGGCTACACCTTC.

This chain connects TRBV4-3 to TRBJ2-4; D uncertain. Matching the DNA end better, TRBJ2-7 makes the J call doubtful. The CDR3 contains 18 residues. The germline CDR1 and CDR2 sequences are LGHNA and YSLEER. The CDR3 nucleotides are TGCGCCAGCAGCCAAGATTTCGAGGCGGAAGGGTTCTTGGACGAGCAGTACTTC. Residues: CASSQDFEAEGFLDEQYF.

This clonotype has a handful of counts. The genes are TRBV6-4 and TRBJ2-1; D is possibly TRBD1 or TRBD2 (5 bases each). Germline CDR1 is MRHNA and CDR2 is SNTAGT. Trimming left V 3 bases short and J 2 bases short, with 5 bases between. The CDR3 is 13 residues long. The chain's CDR3 is CASSEGAYNEQFF. The CDR3 coding sequence is TGTGCCAGCAGTGAGGGGGCCTACAATGAGCAGTTCTTC.

V and J are TRBV20-1 and TRBJ1-2; the match to TRBD1 covers 7 bases. This CDR3 contains 16 residues. The trim removed 6 bases at V and 5 bases at J, leaving 18 bases unmatched. Germline lookup yields CDR1 DFQATT and CDR2 SNEGSKA (reference sequence). CDR3 bases: TGCAGTGCCCCACCCTCCGGGACAGCCGCACCTTATGGCTACACCTTC. Protein product: CSAPPSGTAAPYGYTF.

This clonotype showed up just a few times. V usage is TRBV25-1 and J usage is TRBJ2-5, with D possibly matching TRBD1 (6 bases). Germline loops: CDR1 MGHDK, CDR2 SYGVNS. Trimming removed 4 bases at V and 4 bases at J, with 10 bases between. The CDR3 is 13 amino acids. DNA for the CDR3: TGTGCCAGCAGTGTTGACAGGAGAGAGACCCAGTACTTC. It codes for CASSVDRRETQYF.

This clonotype has more than one count but fewer than ten. The gene calls are TRBV5-1 and TRBJ1-4, with 9 bases fitting TRBD1. The CDR3 runs 15 residues. The germline gives CDR1 SGHRS, CDR2 YFSETQ. J gave up 8 bases and V 3 bases, and 8 bases lay outside the gene matches. The CDR3 here is CASSSGWDRAEKLFF. The CDR3 DNA follows: TGCGCCAGCAGCTCTGGCTGGGACAGGGCAGAAAAACTGTTTTTT.

The rearrangement joins TRBV5-5 to TRBJ2-6; D may be TRBD1 (6 bases). Trimming left V 4 bases short and J 0 bases short, with 11 bases between. Germline CDR1 reads SGHKS; CDR2 reads YYEKEE (reference sequence). The CDR3 extends over 16 amino acids. The CDR3 reads CASSDGQSSGANVLTF. The CDR3 bases are TGTGCCAGCAGCGACGGACAGAGCTCTGGGGCCAACGTCCTGACTTTC.

The V gene is TRBV7-2, the J gene TRBJ2-7, with D hard to call. CDR1 and CDR2 (germline): SGHTA, FQGNSA. This CDR3 spans 15 amino acids. Trimming took 6 bases from V and 0 from J, leaving 15 bases between them. The CDR3 coding sequence is TGTGCCAGCAGTCCAAACCAGGTTCGCTCCTACGAGCAGTACTTC. This sequence encodes CASSPNQVRSYEQYF.

V is TRBV7-2 and J is TRBJ2-1, with TRBD2 matching 8 bases. Trimming cost V 3 bases and J 1 base; bases outside gene matches: 5. Germline V gives CDR1 SGHTA, CDR2 FQGNSA. The CDR3 sequence is 16 residues long. As DNA, the CDR3 is TGTGCCAGCAGCTTCCTAGCGGGCGAATCCTACAATGAGCAGTTCTTC. This codes for CASSFLAGESYNEQFF.

This rearrangement joins TRBV5-4 to TRBJ2-7, with TRBD2 matching over 10 bases. Germline CDR1 and CDR2: SGHNT and YYREEE (reference sequence). Losses at the gene ends were 1 base for V and 2 bases for J; bases not matched to a gene: 6. This CDR3 is built from 16 residues. The CDR3 nucleotides are TGTGCCAGCAGCTTGACTAGCGGGGCCGTTGCCTACGAGCAGTACTTC. Translation: CASSLTSGAVAYEQYF.

The V gene is TRBV7-9, the J gene TRBJ2-1, with D possibly matching TRBD1 (7 bases). Deletions cut 1 base from V and 8 bases from J, with 18 bases between. The CDR3 covers 16 residues. Germline CDR1 and CDR2: SEHNR and FQNEAQ (reference sequence). This CDR3 reads CASSLGLGRGADEQFF. Written as DNA, the CDR3 is TGTGCCAGCAGCTTAGGGCTCGGCAGGGGGGCGGATGAGCAGTTCTTC.

Remarks on this clonotype: A much larger clone differs from this one at a single base, so this may be a read error. This sequence joins TRBV2 and TRBJ2-1; TRBD1 matches at 8 bases. The J call may be in error: the DNA end matches TRBJ2-7 better. Germline V gene sequence: CDR1 SNHLY, CDR2 FYNNEI. This CDR3 has 15 amino acids. The CDR3 bases are TGTGCCAGCAGTGTTCGGACAGGGCGAGGGGATGAGCAGTACTTC. Residues: CASSVRTGRGDEQYF.

This chain connects TRBV13 to TRBJ2-3, with D tentatively TRBD1 (6 bases). The CDR3 extends over 15 amino acids. V lost 3 bases to trimming and J lost 6 bases, with 16 bases between them. CDR1 and CDR2 from the germline V gene are PRHDT and FYEKMQ (reference sequence). CDR3 nucleotide sequence: TGTGCCAGCAGCTTCGGCAGGGGATCTCGGGATACGCAGTATTTT. As protein: CASSFGRGSRDTQYF.